This entry describes one T cell receptor beta chain. The data were taken from a study of technical replicates of blood from several donors. This CDR3 contains 15 residues. The V gene's germline CDR1 is SEHNR and CDR2 FQNEAQ (reference sequence). V was shortened by 5 bases and J by 0 bases, with 14 bases between the two germline ends. Clones were read by immunoSEQ multiplex PCR, and TCRdb kept only the in-frame ones, dropping some. The sample has approximately 97,000 clones, around 95% seen once. The material sequenced was T cells isolated from PBMCs. This clonotype was obtained from a human donor in good health. V usage is TRBV7-9 and J usage is TRBJ2-7; D unresolved. Here the CDR3 reads CASSPQRSSSYEQYF. CDR3 sequence (DNA): TGTGCCAGCAGCCCCCAGAGGTCCAGCTCCTACGAGCAGTACTTC. The whole variable domain, filled in from reference TRBV7-9 and TRBJ2-7, reads DTGVSQNPRHKITKRGQNVTFRCDPISEHNRLYWYRQTLGQGPEFLTYFQNEAQLEKSRLLSDRFSAERPKGSFSTLEIQRTEQGDSAMYLCASSPQRSSSYEQYFGPGTRLTVT.